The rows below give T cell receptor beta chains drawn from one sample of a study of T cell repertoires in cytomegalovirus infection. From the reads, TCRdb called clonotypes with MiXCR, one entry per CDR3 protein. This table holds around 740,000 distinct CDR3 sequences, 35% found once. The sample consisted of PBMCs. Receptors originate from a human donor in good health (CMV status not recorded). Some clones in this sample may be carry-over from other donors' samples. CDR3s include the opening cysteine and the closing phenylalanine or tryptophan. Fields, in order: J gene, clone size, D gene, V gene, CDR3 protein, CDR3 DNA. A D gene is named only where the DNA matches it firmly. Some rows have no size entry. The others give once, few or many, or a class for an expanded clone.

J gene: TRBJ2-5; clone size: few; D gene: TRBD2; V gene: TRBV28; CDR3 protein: CASSLVPPASGGIQETQYF; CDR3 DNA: TGTGCCAGCAGTTTGGTTCCCCCGGCTAGCGGGGGGATCCAAGAGACCCAGTACTTC
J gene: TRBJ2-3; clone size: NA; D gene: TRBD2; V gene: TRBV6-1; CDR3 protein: CASSSGGPGTDTQYF; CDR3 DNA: TGTGCCAGCAGTTCGGGGGGGCCCGGCACAGATACGCAGTATTTT
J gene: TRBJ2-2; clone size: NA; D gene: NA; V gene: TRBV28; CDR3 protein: CASREGGSGGELFF; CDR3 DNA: TGTGCCAGCAGGGAGGGAGGATCTGGCGGGGAGCTGTTTTTT
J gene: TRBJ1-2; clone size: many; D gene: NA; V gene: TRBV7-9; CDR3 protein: CASTLGGAYGYTF; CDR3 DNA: TGTGCCAGCACCCTCGGAGGGGCTTATGGCTACACCTTC
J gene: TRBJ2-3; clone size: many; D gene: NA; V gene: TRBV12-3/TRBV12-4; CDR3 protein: CASSLVGATDTQYF; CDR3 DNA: TGTGCCAGCAGTTTAGTTGGAGCGACAGATACGCAGTATTTT
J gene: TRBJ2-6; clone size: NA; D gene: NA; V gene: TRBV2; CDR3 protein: CASRSGGISGANVLTF; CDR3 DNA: TGTGCCAGCCGGAGTGGGGGAATATCTGGGGCCAACGTCCTGACTTTC
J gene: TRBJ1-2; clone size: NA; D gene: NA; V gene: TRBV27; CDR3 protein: CASRRRDSKIGYTF; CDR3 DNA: TGTGCCAGCAGACGGAGAGACAGCAAAATTGGCTACACCTTC
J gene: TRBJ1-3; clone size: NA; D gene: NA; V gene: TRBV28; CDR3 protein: CASSFRPSGNTIYF; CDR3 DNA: TGTGCCAGCAGTTTCCGCCCCTCTGGAAACACCATATATTTT
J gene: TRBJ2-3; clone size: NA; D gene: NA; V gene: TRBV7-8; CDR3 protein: CASKGGPGTDTQYF; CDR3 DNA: TGTGCCAGTAAGGGGGGCCCCGGCACAGATACGCAGTATTTT
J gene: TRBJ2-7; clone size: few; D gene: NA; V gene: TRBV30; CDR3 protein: CAWSVRVGAEQYF; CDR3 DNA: TGTGCCTGGAGTGTTAGGGTGGGGGCCGAGCAGTACTTC
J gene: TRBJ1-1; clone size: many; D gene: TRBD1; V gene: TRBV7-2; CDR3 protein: CASSPQGWNTEAFF; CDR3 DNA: TGTGCCAGCAGCCCACAGGGGTGGAACACTGAAGCTTTCTTT
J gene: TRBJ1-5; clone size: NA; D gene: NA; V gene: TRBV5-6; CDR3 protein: CASSLWQGPGNQPQHF; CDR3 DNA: TGTGCCAGCAGCTTGTGGCAAGGGCCGGGCAATCAGCCCCAGCATTTT
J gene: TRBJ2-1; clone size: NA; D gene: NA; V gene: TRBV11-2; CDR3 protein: CASILDPGVTYNEQFF; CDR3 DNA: TGTGCCAGCATCTTAGATCCGGGAGTAACCTACAATGAGCAGTTCTTC
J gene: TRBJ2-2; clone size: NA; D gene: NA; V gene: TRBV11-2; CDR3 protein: CASSLFGDGELFF; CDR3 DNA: TGTGCCAGCAGCTTATTTGGGGACGGGGAGCTGTTTTTT
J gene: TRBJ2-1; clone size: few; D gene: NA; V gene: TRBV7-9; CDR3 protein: CASSIGGGSYNEQFF; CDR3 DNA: TGTGCCAGCAGTATCGGTGGGGGGTCATACAATGAGCAGTTCTTC
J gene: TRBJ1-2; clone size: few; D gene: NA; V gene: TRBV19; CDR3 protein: CASNPGQPDGYTF; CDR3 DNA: TGTGCCAGTAACCCCGGACAGCCTGATGGCTACACCTTC
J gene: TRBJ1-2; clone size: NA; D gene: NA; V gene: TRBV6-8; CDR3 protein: CASSRTWTNYGYTF; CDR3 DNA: TGTGCCAGCAGTCGCACATGGACCAACTATGGCTACACCTTC
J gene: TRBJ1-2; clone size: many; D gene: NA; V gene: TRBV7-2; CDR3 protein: CASSLSIDRIHYGYTF; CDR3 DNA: TGTGCCAGCAGCTTAAGTATTGACAGAATACACTATGGCTACACCTTC
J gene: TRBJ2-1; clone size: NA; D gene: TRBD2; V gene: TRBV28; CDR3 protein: CASRRSGGTYNEQFF; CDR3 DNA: TGTGCCAGCAGGAGGAGCGGGGGGACCTACAATGAGCAGTTCTTC
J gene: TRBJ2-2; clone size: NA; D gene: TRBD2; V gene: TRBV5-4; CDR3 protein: CASSLPGSLAGGGTGELFF; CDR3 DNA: TGTGCCAGCAGCTTGCCTGGAAGCCTAGCGGGAGGGGGCACCGGGGAGCTGTTTTTT
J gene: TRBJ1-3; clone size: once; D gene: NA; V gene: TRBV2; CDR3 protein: CASREDGSSGNTIYF; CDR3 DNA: TGTGCCAGCAGGGAAGACGGCAGCTCTGGAAACACCATATATTTT
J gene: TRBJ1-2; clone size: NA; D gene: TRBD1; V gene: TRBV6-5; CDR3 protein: CASSYSDRGPYGYTF; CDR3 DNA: TGTGCCAGCAGTTACTCCGACAGGGGGCCCTATGGCTACACCTTC
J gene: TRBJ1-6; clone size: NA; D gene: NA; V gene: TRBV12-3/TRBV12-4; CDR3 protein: CASSTSSYNSPLHF; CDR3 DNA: TGTGCCAGCAGTACGAGCTCCTATAATTCACCCCTCCACTTT
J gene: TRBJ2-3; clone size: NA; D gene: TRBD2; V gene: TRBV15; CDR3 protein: CATSRSSGGAADTQYF; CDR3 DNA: TGTGCCACCAGCAGGAGTAGCGGGGGGGCCGCAGATACGCAGTATTTT
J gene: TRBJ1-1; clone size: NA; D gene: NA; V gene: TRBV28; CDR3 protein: CASEGSRGRNTEAFF; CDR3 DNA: TGTGCCAGCGAGGGCTCGCGGGGGAGGAACACTGAAGCTTTCTTT
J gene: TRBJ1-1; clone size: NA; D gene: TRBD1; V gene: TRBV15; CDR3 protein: CATSRGTGRVHSEAFF; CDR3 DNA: TGTGCCACCAGCAGAGGGACAGGGCGGGTGCACAGTGAAGCTTTCTTT
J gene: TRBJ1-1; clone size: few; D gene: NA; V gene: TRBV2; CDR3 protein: CASSERGPTRAGDTEAFF; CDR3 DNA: TGTGCCAGCAGTGAGAGGGGCCCTACCCGGGCGGGGGACACTGAAGCTTTCTTT
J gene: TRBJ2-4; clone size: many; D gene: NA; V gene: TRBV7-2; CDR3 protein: CASSPPAVNIQYF; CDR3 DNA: TGTGCCAGCAGCCCCCCGGCCGTAAACATTCAGTACTTC
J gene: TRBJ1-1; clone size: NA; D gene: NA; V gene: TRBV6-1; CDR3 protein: CASSEGWGANTEAFF; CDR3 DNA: TGTGCCAGCAGTGAAGGGTGGGGGGCGAACACTGAAGCTTTCTTT
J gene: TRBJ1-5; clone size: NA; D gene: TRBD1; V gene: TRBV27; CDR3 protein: CASSLRRTGGLPQHF; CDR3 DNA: TGTGCCAGCAGTTTACGTAGGACAGGGGGCCTGCCCCAGCATTTT
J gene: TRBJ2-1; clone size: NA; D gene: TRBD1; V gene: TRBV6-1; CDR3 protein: CASSDWTGGYNEQFF; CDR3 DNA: TGTGCCAGCAGTGATTGGACAGGGGGTTACAATGAGCAGTTCTTC
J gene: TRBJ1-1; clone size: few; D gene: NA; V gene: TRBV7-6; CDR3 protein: CASIGRRTEAFF; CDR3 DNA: TGTGCCAGCATCGGCCGTCGGACTGAAGCTTTCTTT
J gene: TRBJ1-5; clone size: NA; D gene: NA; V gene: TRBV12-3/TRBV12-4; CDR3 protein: CASSLWVGNYQPQHF; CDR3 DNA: TGTGCCAGCAGTTTATGGGTAGGGAACTATCAGCCCCAGCATTTT
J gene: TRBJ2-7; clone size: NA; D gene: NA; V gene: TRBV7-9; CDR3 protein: CASSPSLTRGYEQYF; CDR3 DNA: TGTGCCAGCAGCCCGTCCTTAACACGGGGCTACGAGCAGTACTTC
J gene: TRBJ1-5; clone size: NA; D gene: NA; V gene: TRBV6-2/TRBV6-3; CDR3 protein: CASSYNGWQPQHF; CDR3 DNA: TGTGCCAGCAGTTACAACGGGTGGCAGCCCCAGCATTTT
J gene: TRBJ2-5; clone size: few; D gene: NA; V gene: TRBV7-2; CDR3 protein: CASSHRDPTETQYF; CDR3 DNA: TGTGCCAGCAGCCACAGGGACCCCACGGAGACCCAGTACTTC
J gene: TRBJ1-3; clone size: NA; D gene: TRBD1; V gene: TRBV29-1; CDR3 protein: CSVEGTGESGNTIYF; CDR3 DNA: TGCAGCGTGGAAGGGACAGGGGAATCTGGAAACACCATATATTTT
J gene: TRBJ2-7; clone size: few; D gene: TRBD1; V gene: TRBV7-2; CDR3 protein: CASSSSRDRGQYEQYF; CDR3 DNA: TGTGCCAGCAGCTCCAGCCGGGACAGGGGACAATACGAGCAGTACTTC
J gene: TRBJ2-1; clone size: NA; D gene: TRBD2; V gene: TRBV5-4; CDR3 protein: CASWLAGVGNEQFF; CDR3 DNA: TGTGCCAGCTGGCTAGCGGGAGTCGGGAATGAGCAGTTCTTC
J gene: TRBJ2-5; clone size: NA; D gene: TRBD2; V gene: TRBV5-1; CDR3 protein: CASSGGQRGGQETQYF; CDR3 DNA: TGCGCCAGCAGCGGGGGACAGCGGGGGGGACAAGAGACCCAGTACTTC
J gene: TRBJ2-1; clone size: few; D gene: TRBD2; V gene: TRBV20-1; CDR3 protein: CSARGMREGYNEQFF; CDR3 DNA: TGCAGTGCTAGAGGAATGCGGGAGGGCTACAATGAGCAGTTCTTC
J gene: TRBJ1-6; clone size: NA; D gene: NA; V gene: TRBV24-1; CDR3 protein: CATARDAGSPLHF; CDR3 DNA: TGTGCCACCGCAAGGGATGCCGGGTCACCCCTCCACTTT
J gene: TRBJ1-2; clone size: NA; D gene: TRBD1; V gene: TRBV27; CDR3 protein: CASSLTIGGQVGGYTF; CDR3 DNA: TGTGCCAGCAGTTTAACCATTGGAGGACAGGTCGGTGGCTACACCTTC
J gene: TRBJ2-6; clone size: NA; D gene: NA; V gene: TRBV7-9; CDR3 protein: CASSLPGRPSGANVLTF; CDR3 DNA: TGTGCCAGCAGCTTACCAGGACGCCCCTCTGGGGCCAACGTCCTGACTTTC